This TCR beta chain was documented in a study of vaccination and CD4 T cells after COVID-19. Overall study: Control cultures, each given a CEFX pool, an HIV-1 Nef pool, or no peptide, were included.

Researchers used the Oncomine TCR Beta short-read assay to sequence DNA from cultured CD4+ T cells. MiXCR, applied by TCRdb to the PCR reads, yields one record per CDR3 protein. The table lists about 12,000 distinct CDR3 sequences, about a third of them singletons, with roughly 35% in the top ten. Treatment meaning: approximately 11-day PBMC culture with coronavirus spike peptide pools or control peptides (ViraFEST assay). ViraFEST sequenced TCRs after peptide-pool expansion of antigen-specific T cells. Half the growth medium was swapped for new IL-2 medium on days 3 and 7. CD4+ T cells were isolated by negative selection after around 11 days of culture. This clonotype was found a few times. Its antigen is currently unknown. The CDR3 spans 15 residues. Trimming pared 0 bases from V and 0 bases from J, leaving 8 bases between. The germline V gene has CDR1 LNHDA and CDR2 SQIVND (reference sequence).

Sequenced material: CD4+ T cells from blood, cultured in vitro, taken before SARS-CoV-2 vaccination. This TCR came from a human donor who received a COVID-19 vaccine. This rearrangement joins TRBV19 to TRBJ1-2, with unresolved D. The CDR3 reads CASSIDASPNYGYTF. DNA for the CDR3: TGTGCCAGTAGTATAGACGCCAGTCCTAACTATGGCTACACCTTC.